Presented here are 32 T cell receptor beta chains from one specimen sequenced in a study of blood T cells in healthy people across ages. A second 7 to 11 cycle PCR used barcoded and J-beta primers. In TCRdb, the 5' RACE reads were re-called with MiXCR into one record per CDR3 protein. The sample gives over a million distinct CDR3 sequences, approximately 40% of which show up once; roughly 8.2% is in the top ten. Sequencing was carried out using blood. The receptors shown here come from a woman younger than 30 in good health.

This clonotype was seen just once. The chain combines TRBV6-2 or TRBV6-3 with TRBJ1-5; maybe TRBD1 (6 bases). Germline CDR1 reads MNHEY; CDR2 reads SVGEGT. The CDR3 length is 15 residues. Trimming removed 5 bases at V and 0 bases at J, with 11 bases between. The CDR3 nucleotides read TGTGCCAGCAGTCCACAGGGATTTAGCAATCAGCCCCAGCATTTT. It specifies CASSPQGFSNQPQHF.

The CDR3 DNA reads TGTGCCAGCTCACCAAGGCGGGACCAAGAGACCCAGTACTTC. It translates to CASSPRRDQETQYF. The chain has TRBV18 and TRBJ2-5; the D gene is possibly TRBD2 (5 bases). The V end lost 2 bases, the J end lost 0 bases, and 7 bases lay between the germline ends. This CDR3 is 14 amino acids long. Germline lookup yields CDR1 KGHSH and CDR2 LQKENI.

This clonotype showed up just a few times. The chain is built from TRBV28 and TRBJ1-5; TRBD1 aligns across 9 bases. CDR1 and CDR2 (germline): MDHEN, SYDVKM. The CDR3 contains 16 residues. Losses at the gene ends were 1 base for V and 3 bases for J; bases not matched to a gene: 4. In nucleotides, the CDR3 is TGTGCCAGCAGTTTATTGACAGGGGGATTCAATCAGCCCCAGCATTTT. Its translation: CASSLLTGGFNQPQHF.

About this clonotype: One junction end does not reproduce the germline sequence, and a read error may be involved. V is TRBV6-1 and J is TRBJ2-7; D remains unclear. The CDR3 has 13 amino acids. Germline V CDR1 and CDR2: MNHNS, SASEGT. CDR3 DNA: TGTGCCAGCAGTGCGAGCAGTACCTACGAGCAGGACTTC. This codes for CASSASSTYEQDF.

The chain uses TRBV15 and TRBJ2-7, with 11 bases identical to TRBD2. J lost 6 bases, V lost 1 base, and 5 bases had no gene match. This CDR3 contains 15 residues. The germline gives CDR1 LNHNV, CDR2 YYDKDF (reference sequence). For the CDR3, the DNA is TGTGCCACCAGCAGAGTGAAACTAGCGGGAGCCGAGCAGTACTTC. It translates to CATSRVKLAGAEQYF.

The rearrangement uses TRBV5-6 and TRBJ2-4; D gene ambiguous. The J call may be incorrect, as the DNA end agrees better with TRBJ2-7. Germline CDR1 and CDR2: SGHDT and YYEEEE. The CDR3 runs to 21 residues. CDR3 residues: CASSLYSFLSHPNLLIYEQYF. Written as DNA, the CDR3 is TGTGCCAGCAGCTTGTATTCCTTCCTGTCTCACCCGAATCTCTTGATCTACGAGCAGTACTTC.

The genes are TRBV20-1 and TRBJ2-1; 8 bases map to TRBD2. The germline CDR1 and CDR2 sequences are DFQATT and SNEGSKA (reference sequence). The trim removed 4 bases at V and 6 bases at J, leaving 8 bases unmatched. The CDR3 totals 14 residues. CDR3 sequence (DNA): TGCAGTGCTACACAGACTAGCGCGAGCAATGAGCAGTTCTTC. Translated, it gives CSATQTSASNEQFF.

This clonotype was seen a handful of times. The chain links TRBV6-6 to TRBJ2-7, with TRBD2 matching 14 bases. J gave up 5 bases and V 5 bases, and 5 bases lay outside the gene matches. This CDR3 is 15 amino acids long. CDR1 and CDR2 from the germline V gene are MNHNY and SVGAGI (reference sequence). The chain's CDR3 is CASSPGLAGGHEQYF. The CDR3 region has the DNA TGTGCCAGCAGTCCCGGACTAGCGGGGGGCCACGAGCAGTACTTC.

This clonotype was seen only a few times. The J gene is TRBJ2-3, the V gene TRBV24-1; D ambiguous. From germline, CDR1 is KGHDR and CDR2 SFDVKD. The V end was cut by 1 base, the J end by 2 bases, with 9 bases between. The CDR3 contains 15 residues. The CDR3 coding sequence is TGTGCCACCAGTGATTTCAGGTACGCCACAGATACGCAGTATTTT. It translates to CATSDFRYATDTQYF.

The rearrangement uses TRBV10-1 and TRBJ2-5; D is perhaps TRBD1 (5 bases). The CDR3 loop spans 14 amino acids. Per germline, CDR1 WNHNN and CDR2 SYGVQD (reference sequence). Trimming cost V 4 bases and J 4 bases, with 13 bases left between them. DNA for the CDR3: TGCGCCAGCAGTGGACCGGCAGGGCCAGAGACCCAGTACTTC. Translating gives CASSGPAGPETQYF.

This clonotype was found many times. The chain employs TRBV29-1 and TRBJ2-1, with 12 bases that match TRBD2. The V and J ends lost 6 bases and 9 bases, in that order; junction bases with no gene match: 15. Germline V gives CDR1 SQVTM, CDR2 ANQGSEA. The CDR3 is made up of 16 amino acids. CDR3 sequence: CSVLTSGSLTVGEQFF. CDR3 nucleotide sequence: TGCAGCGTACTGACTAGCGGGAGTCTAACAGTCGGTGAGCAGTTCTTC.

V and J are TRBV7-2 and TRBJ2-7, with D unresolved. The CDR3 spans 16 residues. Germline CDR1 and CDR2: SGHTA and FQGNSA. V gave up 1 base and J gave up 7 bases, with 20 bases separating them. The CDR3 coding sequence is TGTGCCAGCAGCTTAGTCCGGCCAGCACCTTACAATGAGCAGTACTTC. The encoded protein is CASSLVRPAPYNEQYF.

This clonotype showed up just once. This chain uses TRBV12-3 or TRBV12-4 with TRBJ1-5; no definite D call. V was pared by 5 bases and J by 6 bases, with 14 bases between. The CDR3 length is 14 residues. DNA of the CDR3: TGTGCCAGCAGTGTAGGAGCAGAAGTTCAGCCCCAGCATTTT. Translated: CASSVGAEVQPQHF.

This clonotype was detected once. V and J are TRBV3-1 and TRBJ1-1; 7 nucleotides align to TRBD1. The germline gives CDR1 LGHDT, CDR2 YNNKEL (reference sequence). V was clipped by 6 bases and J by 1 base; unmatched bases: 5. The CDR3 consists of 14 residues. CDR3 amino acids: CASRARDRNTEAFF. The CDR3 DNA follows: TGTGCCAGCAGGGCCCGGGACAGGAACACTGAAGCTTTCTTT.

This clonotype was seen a few times. The gene calls are TRBV7-8 and TRBJ2-7; TRBD2 aligns across 8 bases. CDR1 is SGHVS, CDR2 FQNEAQ, per germline. Trimming took 7 bases from V and 0 from J; bases not matched to a gene: 5. The CDR3 has 14 residues. The CDR3 sequence: CASTQTSVSYEQYF. The CDR3 nucleotides read TGTGCCAGCACCCAGACTAGCGTCTCCTACGAGCAGTACTTC.

In this sample, this clonotype turned up a few times. The chain is built from TRBV7-9 and TRBJ2-1; 7 nucleotides agree with TRBD2. Losses at the gene ends were 1 base for V and 2 bases for J; bases not matched to a gene: 8. Germline V CDR1 and CDR2: SEHNR, FQNEAQ (reference sequence). This CDR3 spans 17 amino acids. The CDR3: CASSLEGRVVAYNEQFF. In DNA form, the CDR3 reads TGTGCCAGCAGCTTAGAGGGGAGGGTAGTCGCCTACAATGAGCAGTTCTTC.

The V gene is TRBV4-1, the J gene TRBJ1-1; TRBD1 is a possible D gene (6 bases). The CDR3 extends over 12 amino acids. The germline V and J ends were trimmed by 5 bases and 6 bases, with 10 bases remaining between them. Germline V gives CDR1 MGHRA, CDR2 YSYEKL. The CDR3 is CASSGTSAEAFF. Here the CDR3 DNA reads TGCGCCAGCAGCGGGACATCAGCTGAAGCTTTCTTT.

Of note for this clonotype: A much more abundant neighbour one base away suggests this may be a read error. CDR3 region: CASTPGHPTDEQYF. Written as DNA, the CDR3 is TGTGCCAGCACTCCGGGACACCCCACCGACGAGCAGTACTTC. The chain links TRBV6-4 to TRBJ2-5; D might be TRBD1 (6 bases). The J call is in doubt because the DNA end fits TRBJ2-7 better. The length of the CDR3 is 14 residues. Germline loops: CDR1 MRHNA, CDR2 SNTAGT.

The chain uses TRBV6-5 and TRBJ1-4; TRBD1 aligns across 9 bases. The V segment lost 0 bases and the J segment 8 bases; nucleotides outside the gene matches: 10. CDR1 is MNHEY, CDR2 SVGAGI, per germline. The CDR3 spans 17 residues. The CDR3: CASSYSTGGRFREKLFF. The CDR3 DNA sequence: TGTGCCAGCAGTTACTCGACAGGGGGGAGGTTTAGGGAAAAACTGTTTTTT.

J is TRBJ2-3 and V is TRBV5-1; D perhaps matches TRBD1 (6 bases). Looked up from germline, CDR1 is SGHRS and CDR2 is YFSETQ. V lost 4 bases to trimming and J lost 6 bases, with 15 bases between them. The CDR3 loop spans 14 amino acids. The DNA for the CDR3 is TGCGCCAGCAGCCCTAGACAGGTCGCGGATACGCAGTATTTT. This translates into CASSPRQVADTQYF.

The V and J genes are TRBV20-1 and TRBJ2-5; D remains unclear. Trimming cost V 6 bases and J 0 bases, with 11 bases left between them. The CDR3 contains 13 residues. Germline V gene sequence: CDR1 DFQATT, CDR2 SNEGSKA (reference sequence). The CDR3 protein is CSALGRYQETQYF. The CDR3 region has the DNA TGCAGTGCCCTCGGCAGGTACCAAGAGACCCAGTACTTC.

V and J are TRBV11-2 and TRBJ2-1; 10 bases line up with TRBD2. V lost 6 bases to trimming and J lost 7 bases; unmatched junction nucleotides: 6. Germline values: CDR1 SGHAT, CDR2 FQNNGV. The CDR3 length is 14 residues. The CDR3 DNA is TGTGCCAGCAGGTACGGGACTAGCGTAAATGAGCAGTTCTTC. It codes for CASRYGTSVNEQFF.

The CDR3 DNA follows: TGCGCCAGCAGCTCCAGGCTATTGGATGAGCAGTACTTC. It codes for CASSSRLLDEQYF. This chain joins TRBV5-1 and TRBJ2-5; D unresolved. CDR1 and CDR2 from the germline V gene are SGHRS and YFSETQ. Trimming removed 3 bases from V and 11 bases from J, with 17 bases in between. The CDR3 extends over 13 amino acids.

The genes are TRBV20-1 and TRBJ2-6, with D perhaps TRBD2 (5 bases). With 5 bases removed from V and 3 bases from J, the gap between germline ends came to 17 bases. The V gene's germline CDR1 is DFQATT and CDR2 SNEGSKA (reference sequence). This CDR3 contains 16 residues. The CDR3, as DNA: TGCAGTGCTGAAAGCGGTTCTTTTCTTGGGGCCAACGTCCTGACTTTC. Protein product: CSAESGSFLGANVLTF.

This clonotype was seen a handful of times. V is TRBV5-1 and J is TRBJ1-1; D may be TRBD1 (5 bases). V gave up 2 bases and J gave up 5 bases, with 16 bases separating them. The CDR3 loop spans 15 amino acids. Germline assignment: CDR1 SGHRS and CDR2 YFSETQ. The CDR3 is CASSFGHLEETEAFF. CDR3 bases: TGCGCCAGCAGCTTCGGACACCTCGAGGAAACTGAAGCTTTCTTT.

This sequence joins TRBV4-1 and TRBJ2-3; 10 bases are a match to TRBD1. Germline assignment: CDR1 MGHRA and CDR2 YSYEKL. The V and J ends lost 6 bases and 0 bases, in that order; junction bases with no gene match: 9. The length of the CDR3 is 17 residues. The CDR3 nucleotides read TGCGCCAGCAGGAGGACAGGGGGGAGATCTAGCACAGATACGCAGTATTTT. Its translation: CASRRTGGRSSTDTQYF.

A word on this clonotype: A read error may account for a junction end that differs from germline. The rearrangement links TRBV28 to TRBJ1-3, with 8 bases lining up with TRBD1. CDR1 and CDR2 (germline): MDHEN, SYDVKM. The CDR3 contains 14 residues. In nucleotides, the CDR3 is TGTGCCGGCAGTGCGCAGGGGGCTCAAAACACCATATATTTT. It yields the protein CAGSAQGAQNTIYF.

The J gene is TRBJ1-1, the V gene TRBV18; no reliable D call. The germline V gene encodes CDR1 KGHSH and CDR2 LQKENI. CDR3 length: 16 amino acids. Trimming left V 2 bases short and J 7 bases short, with 20 bases between. CDR3 residues: CASSPKSGLFGDEAFF. In nucleotides, the CDR3 is TGTGCCAGCTCACCAAAAAGCGGACTTTTTGGAGATGAAGCTTTCTTT.

About this clonotype: The CDR3 ends on some other residue instead of the conserved phenylalanine or tryptophan, so this is likely a read error. The DNA is left out, because the CDR3 cannot be placed on it with certainty; the CDR3 is given as TCRdb lists it. This rearrangement joins TRBV21-1 to TRBJ2-5; TRBD1 was called by the table and not checked on the DNA. TRBV21-1 is listed as a pseudogene. The CDR3 extends over 14 residues, inclusive of both ends. The CDR3: CASIPTGSGYTFGS.

The table lists this clonotype with a count of one. CDR3 residues: CASSLEDREETQYF. The CDR3 DNA sequence: TGTGCCAGCAGTTTAGAGGACAGAGAAGAGACCCAGTACTTC. The rearrangement joins TRBV12-3 or TRBV12-4 to TRBJ2-5, with a possible D match to TRBD1 (6 bases). V lost 1 base to trimming and J lost 3 bases, with 9 bases between them. This CDR3 region has 14 residues.

The chain is built from TRBV5-4 and TRBJ2-5; 10 nucleotides align to TRBD1. CDR1 is SGHNT, CDR2 YYREEE, per germline (reference sequence). The J segment lost 5 bases and the V segment lost 1 base, leaving 5 bases of the junction unmatched. CDR3 length: 15 residues. The CDR3 protein is CASSLSTGGGETQYF. CDR3 sequence (DNA): TGTGCCAGCAGCTTGTCGACAGGGGGCGGGGAGACCCAGTACTTC. Together with reference TRBV5-4 and TRBJ2-5, the CDR3 gives the full variable domain: ETGVTQSPTHLIKTRGQQVTLRCSSQSGHNTVSWYQQALGQGPQFIFQYYREEENGRGNFPPRFSGLQFPNYSSELNVNALELDDSALYLCASSLSTGGGETQYFGPGTRLLVL.

This sequence joins TRBV5-1 and TRBJ2-7, with 13 bases matching TRBD2. The germline V gene encodes CDR1 SGHRS and CDR2 YFSETQ. V dropped 0 bases and J dropped 7; count of bases not matched to a gene: 16. CDR3 length: 19 residues. The CDR3 DNA follows: TGCGCCAGCAGCTTGGCCCCCGGGACTAGCGGGATGTCCTACAATGAGCAGTACTTC. Protein: CASSLAPGTSGMSYNEQYF.